This TCR beta chain was documented in a study of cytomegalovirus exposure and HLA in healthy donors. Both 60 Vbeta primers and 13 Jbeta primers went into the PCR. Sequenced by immunoSEQ multiplex PCR; TCRdb stores in-frame clones only, minus some. This table holds 140,000 to 150,000 clones, roughly 70% found once. Germline-derived CDR1 and CDR2 are SEHNR and FQNEAQ (reference sequence). V lost 5 bases and J lost 0; bases outside the gene matches: 4. The CDR3 extends over 15 amino acids. This clone was detected only once. The chain is built from TRBV7-9 and TRBJ1-3; 7 bases agree with TRBD1. This TCR came from a man aged 25 to 40 in good health and CMV-seronegative. The sequencing input was PBMCs. The CDR3 is CASSRGQSSGNTIYF. In DNA form, the CDR3 reads TGTGCCAGCAGCCGGGGACAGAGCTCTGGAAACACCATATATTTT.